The clone carrying this T cell receptor (beta chain) was observed a few times. Its antigen is still unknown. Only one base separates this from a far larger clonotype, so it likely reflects a read error. Time point indicated: newly diagnosed GD, antithyroid drugs for less than 3 months. Researchers made the TCR library from RNA that was extracted from PBMCs. Diagnosis followed American Thyroid Association guidelines for Graves' disease. This entry is derived from a study of regulatory T cells in long-lasting Graves disease. Study-level information: Antithyroid drug exposure in newly diagnosed Graves' patients had lasted under 3 months. Study-level points and caveats: Favored usage of TRBV28, TRBJ1-2 and TRBJ2-5 was recorded in persistent disease.

With iRepertoire HTBI primers and Arm-PCR of CDR3 regions, TCR beta libraries were built. One entry per CDR3 protein results from TCRdb running MiXCR on the multiplex PCR reads. The table records about 440,000 distinct CDR3 sequences, 14% to 15% of them present only once. This CDR3 has 15 amino acids. Germline V lookup: CDR1 SGHRS, CDR2 YFSETQ. V was trimmed by 7 bases and J by 11 bases, leaving 27 bases between them. This same sample was also taken into another study, of T cells in Graves' hyperthyroidism and ophthalmopathy. From that report: Absent ophthalmopathy progression within 18 months defined stable Graves' hyperthyroidism.

The source is a woman aged 25 to 39 with Graves disease. The chain links TRBV5-1 to TRBJ2-5, with TRBD2 as a possible D gene (6 bases). Sequencing was performed on peripheral blood mononuclear cells (PBMCs), taken at new diagnosis, from a patient treated with antithyroid drugs. CDR3 protein: CASPRPPGRYNEQYF. The CDR3 DNA sequence: TGCGCCAGCCCCCGTCCTCCAGGGAGGTACAATGAGCAGTACTTC.